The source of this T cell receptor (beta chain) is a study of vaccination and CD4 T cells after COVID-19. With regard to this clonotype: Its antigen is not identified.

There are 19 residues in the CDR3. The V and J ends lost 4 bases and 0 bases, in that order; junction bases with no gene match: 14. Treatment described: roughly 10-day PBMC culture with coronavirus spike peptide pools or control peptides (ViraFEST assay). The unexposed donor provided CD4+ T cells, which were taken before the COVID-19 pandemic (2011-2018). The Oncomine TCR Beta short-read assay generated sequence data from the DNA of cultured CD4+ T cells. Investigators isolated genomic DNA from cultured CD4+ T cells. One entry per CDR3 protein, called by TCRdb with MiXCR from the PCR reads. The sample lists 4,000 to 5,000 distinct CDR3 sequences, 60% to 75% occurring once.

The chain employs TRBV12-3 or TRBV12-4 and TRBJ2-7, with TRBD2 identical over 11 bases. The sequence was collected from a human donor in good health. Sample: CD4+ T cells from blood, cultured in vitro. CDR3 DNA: TGTGCCAGCAGTTCCTTAGCGGGGGGGCTCCATTGGGGCTCCTACGAGCAGTACTTC. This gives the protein CASSSLAGGLHWGSYEQYF.